The clone carrying this T cell receptor (beta chain) was recorded a few times. Its specificity is not known. With constant-segment primers, 5'RACE yielded cDNA libraries of TCR alpha and TCR beta that carried sample barcodes and UMIs. TCRdb reprocessed the 5' RACE reads with MiXCR, giving one entry per CDR3 protein. The data hold over 300,000 distinct CDR3 sequences, with about 20% observed a single time. The CDR3 contains 20 residues. Germline CDR1 SNHLY, CDR2 FYNNEI. The trim removed 1 base at V and 0 bases at J, leaving 7 bases unmatched. The sample is drawn from a study of T-cell memory formation after mild COVID-19. Background on the study: TCR clustering was largely donor specific. Study observations and caveats: Pre-infection memory already had some responding clones, implying cross-reactive memory joined. Balance between CD4 and CD8 was seen in clones contracting day 15 to 85, and a CD4+ lean was seen in later expanders.

The material sequenced was PBMCs or a T cell subset sorted from them (not recorded which). This clonotype originated in a man aged 18 to 35 who had mild COVID-19 (a few samples of this study predate the infection). Cell type and time point are not known. The chain couples TRBV2 to TRBJ2-4; TRBD2 matches at 15 bases. CDR3 sequence (DNA): TGTGCCAGCAGTGAAGATTATGGACTAGCGGGGGGGCTAGCCAAAAACATTCAGTACTTC. This translates into CASSEDYGLAGGLAKNIQYF.